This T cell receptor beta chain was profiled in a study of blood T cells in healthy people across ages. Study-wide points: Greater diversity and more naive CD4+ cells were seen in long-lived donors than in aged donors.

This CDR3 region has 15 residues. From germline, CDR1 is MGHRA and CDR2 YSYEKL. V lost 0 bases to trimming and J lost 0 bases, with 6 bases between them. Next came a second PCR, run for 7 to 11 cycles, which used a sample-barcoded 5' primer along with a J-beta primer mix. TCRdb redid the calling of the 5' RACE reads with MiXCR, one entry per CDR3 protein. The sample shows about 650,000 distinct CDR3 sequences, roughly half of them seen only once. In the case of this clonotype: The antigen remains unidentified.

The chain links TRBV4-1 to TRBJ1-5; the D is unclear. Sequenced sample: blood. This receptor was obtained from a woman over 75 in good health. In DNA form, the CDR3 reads TGCGCCAGCAGCCAAGAATGGACTAGCAATCAGCCCCAGCATTTT. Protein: CASSQEWTSNQPQHF.